The 3 T cell receptor beta chains reported below all come from one sample, sequenced in a study of T cells after yellow fever vaccination. TCRdb passed the 5' RACE reads through MiXCR, listing each CDR3 protein once. The sample yields some 340,000 distinct CDR3 sequences, about 4% seen once. This specimen was PBMCs, taken 5 days after the yellow fever booster vaccination. These receptors came from a man aged 18 to 30 who received the YFV17D yellow fever vaccine.

This clonotype was observed at least ten times. The genes are TRBV5-1 and TRBJ2-1; TRBD2 matches 11 bases. Trimming took 4 bases from V and 4 from J; bases not matched to a gene: 10. The germline gives CDR1 SGHRS, CDR2 YFSETQ. The CDR3 contains 17 residues. The CDR3 sequence is CASSPSSGGATYNEQFF. CDR3 bases: TGCGCCAGCAGCCCAAGTAGCGGGGGGGCGACTTACAATGAGCAGTTCTTC.

V and J are TRBV5-4 and TRBJ2-1; 7 bases are a match to TRBD2. Germline V gene lookup returns CDR1 SGHNT and CDR2 YYREEE (reference sequence). The CDR3 has 16 amino acids. Trimming at V came to 2 bases and at J to 4 bases, leaving 9 bases not matched to a gene. CDR3 DNA: TGTGCCAGCAGCTTAAGCGGGGTCGGATGGTACAATGAGCAGTTCTTC. Its protein is CASSLSGVGWYNEQFF.

This clonotype was counted between two and nine times. This chain joins TRBV6-6 and TRBJ1-2; 7 bases line up with TRBD1. The CDR3 loop spans 13 amino acids. Germline V gene data show CDR1 as MNHNY and CDR2 as SVGAGI (reference sequence). V shed 5 bases, J shed 6 bases, and the junction held 6 bases outside the gene matches. The CDR3 sequence: CASSTGVGDGYTF. DNA for the CDR3: TGTGCCAGCAGTACAGGGGTGGGAGATGGCTACACCTTC.